The 20 T cell receptor beta chains below come from one sample, sequenced in a study of response to subunit inactivated influenza vaccine. Each CDR3 protein is one row after TCRdb ran MiXCR on the RT-PCR reads. Of 650,000 to 850,000 distinct CDR3 sequences listed, approximately 13% are singletons. The sample in question was PBMCs from blood, obtained roughly 2 weeks before vaccination. These receptors originate from a man in his fifties or sixties who received an inactivated influenza vaccine.

This clonotype was found many times. The chain is built from TRBV20-1 and TRBJ2-3; the match to TRBD2 covers 8 bases. The CDR3 extends over 13 amino acids. CDR1 DFQATT and CDR2 SNEGSKA come from the germline V gene (reference sequence). Trimming removed 6 bases from V and 4 bases from J; junction bases left unmatched: 6. This CDR3 is CSAYGGGADTQYF. The CDR3 DNA reads TGCAGTGCCTACGGGGGGGGGGCAGATACGCAGTATTTT.

The chain carries TRBV12-3 or TRBV12-4 and TRBJ1-2; D gene ambiguous. V was clipped by 5 bases and J by 0 bases, with 16 bases between them. This CDR3 comprises 16 residues. CDR3 sequence (DNA): TGTGCCAGCAGTGCCCCAAGGTGGGATTCTAACTATGGCTACACCTTC. This codes for CASSAPRWDSNYGYTF.

This clonotype was found a few times. The V call is TRBV3-1, the J call TRBJ1-6, with 9 bases fitting TRBD1. The germline V gene has CDR1 LGHDT and CDR2 YNNKEL (reference sequence). This CDR3 region has 17 residues. Trimming at V came to 0 bases and at J to 6 bases, leaving 6 bases not matched to a gene. The CDR3 nucleotides are TGTGCCAGCAGCCAAGAAACGGGACAGGGCCCTAATTCACCCCTCCACTTT. Amino acids: CASSQETGQGPNSPLHF.

CDR3 sequence reads: CASSLASASEYF. The CDR3 DNA sequence: TGTGCCAGCAGCTTAGCGTCTGCTTCAGAGTACTTC. The chain has TRBV7-2 and TRBJ2-5, with D hard to call. V was shortened by 0 bases and J by 12 bases, with 11 bases between the two germline ends. Germline CDR1 and CDR2: SGHTA and FQGNSA. The CDR3 loop spans 12 amino acids.

This rearrangement joins TRBV7-3 to TRBJ2-1, with a tentative D call TRBD2 (5 bases). Per germline, CDR1 SGHTA and CDR2 FQGTGA. The V end lost 4 bases, the J end lost 7 bases, and 17 bases lay between the germline ends. The CDR3 consists of 15 residues. The DNA for the CDR3 is TGTGCCAGCAGCTCCAGATACCGGGGTTTTAATGAGCAGTTCTTC. This sequence encodes CASSSRYRGFNEQFF.

The chain carries TRBV6-2 or TRBV6-3 and TRBJ2-7; D is uncertain. Germline V gives CDR1 MNHEY, CDR2 SVGEGT. This CDR3 contains 12 residues. V gave up 7 bases and J gave up 6 bases, with 13 bases separating them. The CDR3, as DNA: TGTGCCAGCACCGGGCCCCGTTCCGAGCAGTACTTC. Protein sequence: CASTGPRSEQYF.

This clonotype occurred many times. The rearrangement links TRBV7-8 to TRBJ1-2; D gene ambiguous. The V gene lost 0 bases and the J gene lost 9 bases, with 17 bases spanning the gap. This CDR3 is 15 amino acids long. Germline-derived CDR1 and CDR2 are SGHVS and FQNEAQ. CDR3: CASSLAFEAGMSYTF. In DNA form, the CDR3 reads TGTGCCAGCAGCTTAGCGTTCGAGGCGGGGATGAGCTACACCTTC.

This clonotype was seen a few times. As DNA, the CDR3 is TGTGCCAGCAGGCAGACAGGGGGGTCTAACTATGGCTACACCTTC. Translation gives CASRQTGGSNYGYTF. V and J are TRBV28 and TRBJ1-2; 9 bases are shared with TRBD1. Germline V lookup: CDR1 MDHEN, CDR2 SYDVKM. J was trimmed by 0 bases and V by 6 bases; bases with no gene match: 5. The CDR3 contains 15 residues.

This chain joins TRBV3-1 and TRBJ2-7, with 8 bases identical to TRBD2. Trimming cost V 6 bases and J 0 bases; bases outside gene matches: 7. This CDR3 has 15 residues. CDR1 and CDR2 from the germline V gene are LGHDT and YNNKEL (reference sequence). Here the CDR3 reads CASRRAGTSSYEQYF. The CDR3 nucleotides are TGTGCCAGCAGACGTGCCGGGACTAGCTCCTACGAGCAGTACTTC.

This clonotype was counted ten times or more. V is TRBV28 and J is TRBJ2-7; D gene uncertain. The V end lost 4 bases, the J end lost 2 bases, and 12 bases lay between the germline ends. In germline, CDR1 is MDHEN, CDR2 SYDVKM. This CDR3 has 14 residues. CDR3: CASSSSLPPYEQYF. As DNA, the CDR3 is TGTGCCAGCAGTTCGTCGCTGCCCCCCTACGAGCAGTACTTC.

The V call is TRBV28, the J call TRBJ1-2; D is perhaps TRBD1 (5 bases). Germline loops: CDR1 MDHEN, CDR2 SYDVKM. The CDR3 consists of 13 residues. V gave up 5 bases and J gave up 4 bases, with 11 bases separating them. The CDR3 spells CASSPQGLYGYTF. DNA of the CDR3: TGTGCCAGCAGTCCCCAGGGTCTCTATGGCTACACCTTC.

The chain combines TRBV10-3 with TRBJ1-4; 7 bases fit TRBD1. This CDR3 has 13 residues. With V trimmed by 5 bases and J by 5 bases, 2 bases remained unmatched. Germline V gene sequence: CDR1 ENHRY, CDR2 SYGVKD. The CDR3 DNA is TGTGCCATCAGTCCGGGACAGAATGAAAAACTGTTTTTT. This sequence encodes CAISPGQNEKLFF.

Written as DNA, the CDR3 is TGCGCCAGCAGCCCCGGACAGGATCAGTTCTTC. Amino acid sequence: CASSPGQDQFF. The V call is TRBV5-1, the J call TRBJ2-1, with 7 bases fitting TRBD1. The trim removed 4 bases at V and 13 bases at J, leaving 5 bases unmatched. Looked up from germline, CDR1 is SGHRS and CDR2 is YFSETQ. The CDR3 runs to 11 residues.

The rearrangement joins TRBV12-3 or TRBV12-4 to TRBJ2-5; D is unclear. The CDR3 is 14 amino acids. V lost 3 bases, J lost 5 bases, and 13 bases lay in between. The CDR3 DNA is TGTGCCAGCAGTTTCGGGCGTGGGGTTGAGACCCAGTACTTC. This translates into CASSFGRGVETQYF.

The V call is TRBV29-1, the J call TRBJ2-3; D not certain. The CDR3 has 13 amino acids. Germline loops: CDR1 SQVTM, CDR2 ANQGSEA. Deletions cut 7 bases from V and 3 bases from J, with 14 bases between. CDR3: CSGLVLLTDTQYF. CDR3 nucleotide sequence: TGCAGCGGGTTAGTGTTATTAACAGATACGCAGTATTTT.

This clonotype came up a few times. This chain uses TRBV6-2 or TRBV6-3 with TRBJ2-1; 13 bases are a match to TRBD2. The CDR3 totals 22 residues. Germline-derived CDR1 and CDR2 are MNHEY and SVGEGT. Trimming cost V 7 bases and J 1 base; bases outside gene matches: 22. The CDR3 DNA sequence: TGTGCCAGCAAATACCAAATCCCCGGGACTAGCGGGGCTAGGAGGTCCTACAATGAGCAGTTCTTC. It codes for CASKYQIPGTSGARRSYNEQFF.

The rearrangement links TRBV7-8 to TRBJ1-4; weak D call: TRBD1 (5 bases). The CDR3 is made up of 14 amino acids. CDR1 is SGHVS, CDR2 FQNEAQ, per germline. V was pared by 7 bases and J by 0 bases, with 9 bases between. CDR3 DNA sequence: TGTGCCAGCAAAAGGGGCTCAACTAATGAAAAACTGTTTTTT. Protein sequence: CASKRGSTNEKLFF.

The chain couples TRBV5-6 to TRBJ2-2; D unclear. Trimming left V 5 bases short and J 4 bases short, with 9 bases between. The germline V gene has CDR1 SGHDT and CDR2 YYEEEE. CDR3 length: 13 residues. The CDR3 here is CASRYSPTGELFF. In nucleotides, the CDR3 is TGTGCCAGCAGGTACAGCCCCACCGGGGAGCTGTTTTTT.

This clonotype was seen a handful of times. The J gene is TRBJ2-3, the V gene TRBV7-9, with D possibly matching TRBD1 (6 bases). Germline V gene sequence: CDR1 SEHNR, CDR2 FQNEAQ (reference sequence). V was shortened by 2 bases and J by 4 bases, with 13 bases between the two germline ends. The CDR3 has 15 amino acids. CDR3 loop: CASSLTGLASDTQYF. Here the CDR3 DNA reads TGTGCCAGCAGCTTAACAGGGCTGGCGTCAGATACGCAGTATTTT.

This clonotype has a handful of counts. This chain connects TRBV10-3 to TRBJ1-2; TRBD1 matches 10 bases. Germline CDR1 is ENHRY and CDR2 is SYGVKD. V lost 4 bases and J lost 7; bases outside the gene matches: 6. This CDR3 is built from 14 residues. The CDR3 DNA reads TGTGCCATCAGTGGGACAGGGGGATCGAGTGGCTACACCTTC. Protein product: CAISGTGGSSGYTF.